This T cell receptor (beta chain) was obtained from a study of T cell responses to AZD1222 COVID-19 vaccine. Notes on the study in general: Spike-specific TCRs gained breadth and depth after people received two AZD1222 doses. The CD4 TCRs associated with vaccination extended across spike and predominated at 160-218 and 743-854.

Sequencing used immunoSEQ multiplex PCR; TCRdb keeps in-frame clones, though not all of them. The sample lists about 150,000 clones; more than 70% were seen once. Germline V gene sequence: CDR1 LGHDT, CDR2 YNNKEL (reference sequence). CDR3 length equals 19 residues. Trimming took 0 bases from V and 4 from J; bases not matched to a gene: 15. As for this clone: What it binds is unknown.

The TCR originated in an adult in good health. This chain connects TRBV3-1 (or the pseudogene TRBV3-2) to TRBJ2-5; 9 nucleotides line up with TRBD2. The sample in question was peripheral blood, obtained on day 0 of AZD1222 vaccination. CDR3 sequence: CASSQDLKEGGGRVETQYF. The CDR3 DNA reads TGTGCCAGCAGCCAAGATCTGAAGGAAGGTGGCGGGAGGGTAGAGACCCAGTACTTC.